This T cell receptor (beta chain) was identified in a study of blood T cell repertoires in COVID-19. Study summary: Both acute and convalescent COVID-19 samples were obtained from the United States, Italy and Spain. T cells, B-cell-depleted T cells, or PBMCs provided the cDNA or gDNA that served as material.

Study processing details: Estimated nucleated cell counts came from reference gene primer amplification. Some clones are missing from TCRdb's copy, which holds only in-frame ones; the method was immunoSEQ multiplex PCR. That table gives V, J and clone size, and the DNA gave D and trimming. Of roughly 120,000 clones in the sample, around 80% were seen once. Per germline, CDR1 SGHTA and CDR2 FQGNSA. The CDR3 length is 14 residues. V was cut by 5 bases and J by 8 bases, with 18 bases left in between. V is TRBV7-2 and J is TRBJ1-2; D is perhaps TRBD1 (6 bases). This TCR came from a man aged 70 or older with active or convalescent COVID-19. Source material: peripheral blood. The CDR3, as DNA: TGTGCCAGCAGCCGGAGATCCCTGGGGGCAGGCTACACCTTC. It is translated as CASSRRSLGAGYTF.